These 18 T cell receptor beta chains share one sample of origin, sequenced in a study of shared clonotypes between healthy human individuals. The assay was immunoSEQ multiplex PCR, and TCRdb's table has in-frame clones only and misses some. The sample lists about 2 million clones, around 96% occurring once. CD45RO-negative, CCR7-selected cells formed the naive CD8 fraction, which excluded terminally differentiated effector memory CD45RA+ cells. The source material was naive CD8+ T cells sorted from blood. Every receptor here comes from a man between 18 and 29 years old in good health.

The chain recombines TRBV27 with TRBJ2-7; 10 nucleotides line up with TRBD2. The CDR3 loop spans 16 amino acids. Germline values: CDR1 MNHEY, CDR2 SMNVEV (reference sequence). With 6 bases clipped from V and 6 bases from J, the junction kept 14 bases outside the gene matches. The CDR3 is CASSQGASGSVGEQYF. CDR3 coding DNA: TGTGCCAGCAGCCAAGGGGCTAGCGGGAGTGTTGGCGAGCAGTACTTC.

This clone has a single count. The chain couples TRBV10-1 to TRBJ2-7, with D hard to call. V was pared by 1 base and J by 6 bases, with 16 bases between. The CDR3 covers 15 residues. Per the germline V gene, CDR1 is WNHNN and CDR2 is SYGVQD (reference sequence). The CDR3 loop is CASSEWNGGVSEQYF. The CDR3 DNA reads TGCGCCAGCAGTGAGTGGAACGGTGGAGTAAGCGAGCAGTACTTC.

In DNA, the CDR3 is TGCGCCAGCAGCGGGGCGGCGGGTTTTAACGACGAGCAGTACTTC. Protein: CASSGAAGFNDEQYF. The chain has TRBV5-1 and TRBJ2-7; D could derive from TRBD1 or TRBD2 (5 bases each). The CDR3 extends over 15 amino acids. Deletions cut 4 bases from V and 5 bases from J, with 19 bases between. In germline, CDR1 is SGHRS, CDR2 YFSETQ.

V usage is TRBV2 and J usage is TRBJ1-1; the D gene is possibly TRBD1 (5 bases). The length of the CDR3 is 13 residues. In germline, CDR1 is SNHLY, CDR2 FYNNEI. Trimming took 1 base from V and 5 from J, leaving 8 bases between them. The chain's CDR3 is CASSEDGGTEAFF. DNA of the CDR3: TGTGCCAGCAGTGAAGATGGGGGAACTGAAGCTTTCTTT.

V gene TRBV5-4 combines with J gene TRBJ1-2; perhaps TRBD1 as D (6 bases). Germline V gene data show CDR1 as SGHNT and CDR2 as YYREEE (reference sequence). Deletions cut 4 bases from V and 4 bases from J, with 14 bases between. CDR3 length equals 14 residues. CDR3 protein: CASSHETGIYGYTF. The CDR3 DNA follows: TGTGCCAGCAGCCACGAGACAGGAATCTATGGCTACACCTTC.

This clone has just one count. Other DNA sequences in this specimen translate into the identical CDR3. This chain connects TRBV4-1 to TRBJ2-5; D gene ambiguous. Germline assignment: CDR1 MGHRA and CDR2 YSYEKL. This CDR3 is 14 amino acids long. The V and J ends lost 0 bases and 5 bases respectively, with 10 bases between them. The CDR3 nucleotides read TGCGCCAGCAGCCAAGATCGGCTTGGGGAGACCCAGTACTTC. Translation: CASSQDRLGETQYF.

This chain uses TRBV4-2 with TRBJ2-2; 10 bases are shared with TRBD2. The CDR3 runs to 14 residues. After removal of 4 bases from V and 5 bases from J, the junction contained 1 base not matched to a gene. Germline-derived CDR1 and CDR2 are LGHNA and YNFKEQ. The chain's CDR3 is CASSPGLATGELFF. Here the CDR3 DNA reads TGTGCCAGCAGCCCGGGACTAGCGACCGGGGAGCTGTTTTTT.

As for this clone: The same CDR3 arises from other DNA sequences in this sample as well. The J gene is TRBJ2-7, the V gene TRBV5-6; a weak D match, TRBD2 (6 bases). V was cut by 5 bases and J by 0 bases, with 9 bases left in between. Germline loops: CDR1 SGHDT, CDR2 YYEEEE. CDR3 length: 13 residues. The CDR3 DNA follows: TGTGCCAGCAGATTCGGGGGCTCCTACGAGCAGTACTTC. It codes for CASRFGGSYEQYF.

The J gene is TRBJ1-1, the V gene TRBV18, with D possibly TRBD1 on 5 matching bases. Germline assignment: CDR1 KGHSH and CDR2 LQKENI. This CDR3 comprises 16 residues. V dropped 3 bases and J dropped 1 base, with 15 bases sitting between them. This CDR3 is CASSPSGGSWNTEAFF. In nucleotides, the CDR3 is TGTGCCAGCTCACCCTCCGGGGGATCCTGGAACACTGAAGCTTTCTTT.

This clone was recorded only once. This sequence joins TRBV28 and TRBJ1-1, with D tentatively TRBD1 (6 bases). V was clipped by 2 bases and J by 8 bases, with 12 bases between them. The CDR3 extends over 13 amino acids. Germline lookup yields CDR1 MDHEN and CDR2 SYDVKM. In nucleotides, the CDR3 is TGTGCCAGCAGTTTACCAATAGACAGGGAAGCTTTCTTT. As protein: CASSLPIDREAFF.

The CDR3 DNA reads TGCGCCAGCAGCCTAGGACTAGCCGACACAGATACGCAGTATTTT. Protein product: CASSLGLADTDTQYF. V is TRBV4-3 and J is TRBJ2-3; 8 nucleotides match TRBD2. CDR3 length: 15 amino acids. V dropped 4 bases and J dropped 2; count of bases not matched to a gene: 5. Germline values: CDR1 LGHNA, CDR2 YSLEER.

The CDR3 here is CASSTLHLGTSDFYEQYF. CDR3 nucleotides: TGTGCCAGTAGTACACTTCACCTCGGGACTAGCGACTTCTACGAGCAGTACTTC. J is TRBJ2-7 and V is TRBV19; 10 nucleotides match TRBD2. Germline lookup yields CDR1 LNHDA and CDR2 SQIVND (reference sequence). Germline trimming cut 4 bases from V and 3 bases from J; bases unmatched to any gene: 15. The CDR3 spans 18 residues.

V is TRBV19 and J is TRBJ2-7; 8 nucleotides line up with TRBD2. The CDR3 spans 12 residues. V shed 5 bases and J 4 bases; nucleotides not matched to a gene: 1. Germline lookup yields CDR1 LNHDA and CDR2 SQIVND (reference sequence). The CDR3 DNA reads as TGTGCCAGTAGTGCTAGCGGGTACGAGCAGTACTTC. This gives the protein CASSASGYEQYF.

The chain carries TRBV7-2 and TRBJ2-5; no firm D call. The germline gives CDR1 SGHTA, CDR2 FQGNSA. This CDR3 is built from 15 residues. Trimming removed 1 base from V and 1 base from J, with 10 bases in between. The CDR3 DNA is TGTGCCAGCAGCTTAGAGTTTGCGGTCCAAGAGACCCAGTACTTC. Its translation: CASSLEFAVQETQYF.

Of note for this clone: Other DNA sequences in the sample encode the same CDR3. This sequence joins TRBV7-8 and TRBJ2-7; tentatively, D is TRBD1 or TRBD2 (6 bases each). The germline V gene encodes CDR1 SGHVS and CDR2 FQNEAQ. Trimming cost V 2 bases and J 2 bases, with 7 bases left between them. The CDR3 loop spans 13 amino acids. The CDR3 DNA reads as TGTGCCAGCAGCTTAAGGGGGGCCTACGAGCAGTACTTC. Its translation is CASSLRGAYEQYF.

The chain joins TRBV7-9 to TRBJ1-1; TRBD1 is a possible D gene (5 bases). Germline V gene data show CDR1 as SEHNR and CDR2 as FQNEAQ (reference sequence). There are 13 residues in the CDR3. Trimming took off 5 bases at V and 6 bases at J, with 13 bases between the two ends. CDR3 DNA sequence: TGTGCCAGCAGCCATCCAGGGAGCGCTGAAGCTTTCTTT. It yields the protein CASSHPGSAEAFF.

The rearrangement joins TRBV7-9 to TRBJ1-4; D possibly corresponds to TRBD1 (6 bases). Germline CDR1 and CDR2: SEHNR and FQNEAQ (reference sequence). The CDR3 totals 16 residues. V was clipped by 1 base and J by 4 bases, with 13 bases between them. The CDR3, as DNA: TGTGCCAGCAGCTTAGGTCCCCAGGGGAGTAATGAAAAACTGTTTTTT. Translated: CASSLGPQGSNEKLFF.

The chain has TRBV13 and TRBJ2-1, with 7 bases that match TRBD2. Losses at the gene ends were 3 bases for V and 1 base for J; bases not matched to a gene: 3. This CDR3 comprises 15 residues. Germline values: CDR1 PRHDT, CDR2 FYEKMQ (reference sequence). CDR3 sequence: CASSLLAESYNEQFF. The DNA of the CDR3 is TGTGCCAGCAGCTTGCTAGCGGAGTCCTACAATGAGCAGTTCTTC. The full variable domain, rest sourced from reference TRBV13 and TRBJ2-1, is AAGVIQSPRHLIKEKRETATLKCYPIPRHDTVYWYQQGPGQDPQFLISFYEKMQSDKGSIPDRFSAQQFSDYHSELNMSSLELGDSALYFCASSLLAESYNEQFFGPGTRLTVL.